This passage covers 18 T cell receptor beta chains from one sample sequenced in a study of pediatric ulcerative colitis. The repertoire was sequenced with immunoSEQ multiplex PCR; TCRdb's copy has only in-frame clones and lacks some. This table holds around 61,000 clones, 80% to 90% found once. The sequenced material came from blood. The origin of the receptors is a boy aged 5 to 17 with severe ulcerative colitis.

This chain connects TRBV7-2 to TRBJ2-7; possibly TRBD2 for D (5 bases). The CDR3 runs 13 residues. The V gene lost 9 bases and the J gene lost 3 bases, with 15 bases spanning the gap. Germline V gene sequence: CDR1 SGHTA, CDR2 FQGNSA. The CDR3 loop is CASTTGLVYEQYF. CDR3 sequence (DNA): TGTGCCAGTACCACGGGGTTGGTCTACGAGCAGTACTTC.

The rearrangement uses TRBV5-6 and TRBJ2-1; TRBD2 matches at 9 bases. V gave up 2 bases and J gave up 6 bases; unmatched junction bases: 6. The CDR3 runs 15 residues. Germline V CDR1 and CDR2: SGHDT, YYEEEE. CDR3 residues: CASSFYLAGSNEQFF. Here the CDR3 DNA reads TGTGCCAGCAGCTTTTATCTAGCGGGAAGCAATGAGCAGTTCTTC.

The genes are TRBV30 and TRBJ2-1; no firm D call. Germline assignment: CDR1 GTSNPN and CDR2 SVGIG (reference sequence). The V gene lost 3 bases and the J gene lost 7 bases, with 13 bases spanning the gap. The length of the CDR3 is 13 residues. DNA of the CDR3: TGTGCCTGGAGCTTGGGTCCGGGTAATGAGCAGTTCTTC. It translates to CAWSLGPGNEQFF.

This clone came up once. CDR3 residues: CASSRGTGLSYEQYF. The CDR3 region has the DNA TGCGCCAGCAGCAGGGGGACAGGGTTGTCCTACGAGCAGTACTTC. The V gene is TRBV5-1, the J gene TRBJ2-7; 9 bases fit TRBD1. The V gene's germline CDR1 is SGHRS and CDR2 YFSETQ. Losses at the gene ends were 4 bases for V and 1 base for J; bases not matched to a gene: 6. CDR3 length equals 15 residues.

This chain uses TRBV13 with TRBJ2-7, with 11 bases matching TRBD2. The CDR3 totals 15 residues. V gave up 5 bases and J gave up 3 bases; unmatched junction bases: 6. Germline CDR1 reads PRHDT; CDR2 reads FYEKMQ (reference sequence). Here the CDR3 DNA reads TGTGCCAGCAGCCCTCGACTAGCGGGACTCTACGAGCAGTACTTC. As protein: CASSPRLAGLYEQYF.

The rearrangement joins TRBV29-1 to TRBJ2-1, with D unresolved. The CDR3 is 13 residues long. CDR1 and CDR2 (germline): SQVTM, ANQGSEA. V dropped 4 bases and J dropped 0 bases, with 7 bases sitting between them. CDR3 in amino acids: CSVGMSSYNEQFF. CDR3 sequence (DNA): TGCAGCGTTGGGATGAGCTCCTACAATGAGCAGTTCTTC.

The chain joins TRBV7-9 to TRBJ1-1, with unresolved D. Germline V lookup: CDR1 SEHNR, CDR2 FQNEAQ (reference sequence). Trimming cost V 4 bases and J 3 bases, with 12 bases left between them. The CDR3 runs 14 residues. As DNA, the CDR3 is TGTGCCAGCAGCTCAGGACGGTTATACACTGAAGCTTTCTTT. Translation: CASSSGRLYTEAFF.

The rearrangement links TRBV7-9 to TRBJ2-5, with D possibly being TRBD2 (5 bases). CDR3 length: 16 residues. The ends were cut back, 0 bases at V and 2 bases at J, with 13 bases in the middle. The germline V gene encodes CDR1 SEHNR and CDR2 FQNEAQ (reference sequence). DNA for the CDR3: TGTGCCAGCAGCTTAGCGCGGGTCACTATACAAGAGACCCAGTACTTC. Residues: CASSLARVTIQETQYF.

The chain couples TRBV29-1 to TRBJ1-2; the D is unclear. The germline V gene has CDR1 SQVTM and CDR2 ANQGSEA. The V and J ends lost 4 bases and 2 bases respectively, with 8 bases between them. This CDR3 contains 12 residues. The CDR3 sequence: CSVVEPNYGYTF. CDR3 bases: TGCAGCGTTGTGGAACCGAACTATGGCTACACCTTC. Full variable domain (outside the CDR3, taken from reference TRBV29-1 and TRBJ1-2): SAVISQKPSRDICQRGTSLTIQCQVDSQVTMMFWYRQQPGQSLTLIATANQGSEATYESGFVIDKFPISRPNLTFSTLTVSNMSPEDSSIYLCSVVEPNYGYTFGSGTRLTVV.

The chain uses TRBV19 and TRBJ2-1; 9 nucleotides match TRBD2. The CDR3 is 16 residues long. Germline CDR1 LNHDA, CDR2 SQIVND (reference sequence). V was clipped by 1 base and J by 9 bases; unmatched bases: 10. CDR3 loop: CASSIGGSGGSGEQFF. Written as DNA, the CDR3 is TGTGCCAGTAGTATAGGAGGTAGCGGGGGCTCGGGTGAGCAGTTCTTC.

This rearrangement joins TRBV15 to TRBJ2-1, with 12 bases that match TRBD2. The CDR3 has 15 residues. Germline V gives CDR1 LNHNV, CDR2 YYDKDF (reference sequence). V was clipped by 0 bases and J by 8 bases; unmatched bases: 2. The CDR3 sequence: CATSRELAGGYEQFF. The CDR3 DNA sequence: TGTGCCACCAGCAGAGAACTAGCGGGAGGTTATGAGCAGTTCTTC.

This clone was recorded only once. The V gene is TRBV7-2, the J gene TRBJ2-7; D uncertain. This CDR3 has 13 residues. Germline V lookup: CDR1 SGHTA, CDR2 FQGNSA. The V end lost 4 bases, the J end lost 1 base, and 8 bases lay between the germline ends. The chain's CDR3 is CASSSFGSYEQYF. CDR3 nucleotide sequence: TGTGCCAGCAGCTCCTTCGGATCCTACGAGCAGTACTTC. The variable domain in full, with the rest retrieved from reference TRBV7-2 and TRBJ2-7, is GAGVSQSPSNKVTEKGKDVELRCDPISGHTALYWYRQSLGQGLEFLIYFQGNSAPDKSGLPSDRFSAERTGGSVSTLTIQRTQQEDSAVYLCASSSFGSYEQYFGPGTRLTVT.

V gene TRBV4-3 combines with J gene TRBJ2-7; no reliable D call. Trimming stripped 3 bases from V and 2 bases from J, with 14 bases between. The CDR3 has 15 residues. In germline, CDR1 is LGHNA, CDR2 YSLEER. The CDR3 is CASSQERGQAYEQYF. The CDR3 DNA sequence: TGCGCCAGCAGCCAGGAACGCGGCCAGGCCTACGAGCAGTACTTC.

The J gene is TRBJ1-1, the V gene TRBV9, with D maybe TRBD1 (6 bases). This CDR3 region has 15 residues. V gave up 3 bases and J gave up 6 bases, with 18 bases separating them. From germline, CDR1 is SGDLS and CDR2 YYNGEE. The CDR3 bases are TGTGCCAGCAGCGCCGGGCCCAAACAGGGCCCTGAAGCTTTCTTT. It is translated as CASSAGPKQGPEAFF.

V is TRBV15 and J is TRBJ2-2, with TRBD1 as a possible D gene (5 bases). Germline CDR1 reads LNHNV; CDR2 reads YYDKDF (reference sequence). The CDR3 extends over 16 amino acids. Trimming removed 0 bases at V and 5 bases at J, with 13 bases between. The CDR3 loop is CATSREQDFYTGELFF. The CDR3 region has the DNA TGTGCCACCAGCAGAGAACAGGATTTTTATACCGGGGAGCTGTTTTTT.

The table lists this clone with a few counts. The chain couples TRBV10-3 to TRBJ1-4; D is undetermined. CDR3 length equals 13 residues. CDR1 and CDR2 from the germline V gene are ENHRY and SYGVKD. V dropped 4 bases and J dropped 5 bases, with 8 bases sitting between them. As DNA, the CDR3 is TGTGCCATCAGTGTGGACGGGAATGAAAAACTGTTTTTT. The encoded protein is CAISVDGNEKLFF.

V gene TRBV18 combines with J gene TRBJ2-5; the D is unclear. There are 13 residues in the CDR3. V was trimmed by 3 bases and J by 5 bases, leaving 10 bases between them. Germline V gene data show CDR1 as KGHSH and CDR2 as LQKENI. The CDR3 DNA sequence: TGTGCCAGCTCACCCCTCCCCCGGGAGACCCAGTACTTC. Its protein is CASSPLPRETQYF. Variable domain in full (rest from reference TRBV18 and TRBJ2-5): NAGVMQNPRHLVRRRGQEARLRCSPMKGHSHVYWYRQLPEEGLKFMVYLQKENIIDESGMPKERFSAEFPKEGPSILRIQQVVRGDSAAYFCASSPLPRETQYFGPGTRLLVL.

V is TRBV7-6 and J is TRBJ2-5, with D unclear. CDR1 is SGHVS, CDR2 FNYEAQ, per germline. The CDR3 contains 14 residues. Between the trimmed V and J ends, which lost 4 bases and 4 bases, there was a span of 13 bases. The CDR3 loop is CASSSIGPPETQYF. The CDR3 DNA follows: TGTGCCAGCAGCTCCATCGGTCCCCCAGAGACCCAGTACTTC.